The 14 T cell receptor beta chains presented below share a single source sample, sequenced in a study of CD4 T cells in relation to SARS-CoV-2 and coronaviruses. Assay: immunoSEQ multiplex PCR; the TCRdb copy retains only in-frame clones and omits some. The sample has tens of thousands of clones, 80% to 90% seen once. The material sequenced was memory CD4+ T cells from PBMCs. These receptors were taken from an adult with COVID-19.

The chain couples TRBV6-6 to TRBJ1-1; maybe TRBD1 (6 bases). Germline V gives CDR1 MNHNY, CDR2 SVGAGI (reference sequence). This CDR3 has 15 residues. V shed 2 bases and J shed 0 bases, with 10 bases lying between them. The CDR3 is CASSYIQGMNTEAFF. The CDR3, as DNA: TGTGCCAGCAGTTACATTCAGGGGATGAACACTGAAGCTTTCTTT.

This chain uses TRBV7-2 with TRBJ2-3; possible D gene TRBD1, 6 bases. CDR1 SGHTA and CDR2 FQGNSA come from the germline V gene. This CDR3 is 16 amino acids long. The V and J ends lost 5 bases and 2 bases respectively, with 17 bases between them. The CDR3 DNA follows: TGTGCCAGCAGCCCAAGACAGGCGAACCCCACAGATACGCAGTATTTT. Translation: CASSPRQANPTDTQYF.

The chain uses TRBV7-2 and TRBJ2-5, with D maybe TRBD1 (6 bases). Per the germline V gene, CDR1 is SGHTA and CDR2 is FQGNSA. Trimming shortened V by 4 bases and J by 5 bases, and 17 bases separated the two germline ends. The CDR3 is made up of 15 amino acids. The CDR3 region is CASSSPSRGRETQYF. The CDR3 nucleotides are TGTGCCAGCAGCTCGCCCAGCAGGGGTAGGGAGACCCAGTACTTC.

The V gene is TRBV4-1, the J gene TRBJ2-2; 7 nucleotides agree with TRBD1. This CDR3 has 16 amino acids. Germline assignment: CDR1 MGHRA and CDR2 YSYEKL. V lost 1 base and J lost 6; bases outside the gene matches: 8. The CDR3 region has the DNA TGCGCCAGCAGCCAAGTTTCAACAGGGGTTGCCGGGGAGCTGTTTTTT. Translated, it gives CASSQVSTGVAGELFF.

CDR3 amino acids: CASSYLLAGVSDVQYF. For the CDR3, the DNA is TGTGCCAGCAGCTACCTACTAGCGGGAGTTTCTGATGTGCAGTATTTT. J is TRBJ2-3 and V is TRBV7-2; TRBD2 aligns across 11 bases. Germline-derived CDR1 and CDR2 are SGHTA and FQGNSA. The CDR3 runs 16 residues. V lost 4 bases to trimming and J lost 11 bases; unmatched junction nucleotides: 14. Together with reference TRBV7-2 and TRBJ2-3, the CDR3 gives the full variable domain: GAGVSQSPSNKVTEKGKDVELRCDPISGHTALYWYRQSLGQGLEFLIYFQGNSAPDKSGLPSDRFSAERTGGSVSTLTIQRTQQEDSAVYLCASSYLLAGVSDVQYFGPGTRLTVL.

The DNA for the CDR3 is TGTGCCAGCAGGAGAAGTCGGAACACTGAAGCTTTCTTT. It translates to CASRRSRNTEAFF. This chain links TRBV2 with TRBJ1-1; the D is unclear. Germline values: CDR1 SNHLY, CDR2 FYNNEI. V lost 6 bases, J lost 1 base, and 9 bases lay in between. The CDR3 is 13 amino acids.

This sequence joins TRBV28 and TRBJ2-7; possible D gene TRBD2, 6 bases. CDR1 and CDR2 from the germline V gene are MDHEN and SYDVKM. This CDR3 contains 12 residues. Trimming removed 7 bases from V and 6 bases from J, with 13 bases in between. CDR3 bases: TGTGCCAGCAAGGTAGGGGACTCCGAGCAGTACTTC. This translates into CASKVGDSEQYF.

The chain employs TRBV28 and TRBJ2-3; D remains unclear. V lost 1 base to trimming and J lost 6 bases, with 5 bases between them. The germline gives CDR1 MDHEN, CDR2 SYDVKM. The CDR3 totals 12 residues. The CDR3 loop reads CASSLSWDTQYF. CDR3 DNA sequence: TGTGCCAGCAGTTTATCCTGGGATACGCAGTATTTT.

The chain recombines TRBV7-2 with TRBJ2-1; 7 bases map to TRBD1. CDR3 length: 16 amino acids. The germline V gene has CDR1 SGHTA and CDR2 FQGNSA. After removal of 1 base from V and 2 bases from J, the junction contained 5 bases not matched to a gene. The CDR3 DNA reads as TGTGCCAGCAGCTTAGGATCGGGACAGACCTACAATGAGCAGTTCTTC. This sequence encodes CASSLGSGQTYNEQFF.

This chain's CDR3 is CASSLGVGGPIETQYF. The CDR3, as DNA: TGTGCCAGCAGTCTGGGGGTGGGAGGGCCGATAGAGACCCAGTACTTC. The rearrangement links TRBV6-2 or TRBV6-3 to TRBJ2-5; 7 bases map to TRBD2. The CDR3 length is 16 residues. CDR1 and CDR2 (germline): MNHEY, SVGEGT. Trimming cost V 5 bases and J 4 bases; bases outside gene matches: 13.

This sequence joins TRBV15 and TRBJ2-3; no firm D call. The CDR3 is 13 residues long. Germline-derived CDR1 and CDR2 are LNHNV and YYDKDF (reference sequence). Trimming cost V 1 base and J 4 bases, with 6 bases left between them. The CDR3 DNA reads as TGTGCCACCAGCAGAGCCCCACCAGATACGCAGTATTTT. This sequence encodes CATSRAPPDTQYF.

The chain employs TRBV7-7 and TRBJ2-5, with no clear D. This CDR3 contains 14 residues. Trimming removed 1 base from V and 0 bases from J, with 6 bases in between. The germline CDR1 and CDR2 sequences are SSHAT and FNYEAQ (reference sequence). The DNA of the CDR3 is TGTGCCAGCAGCTTAGGGCCGAACCAAGAGACCCAGTACTTC. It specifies CASSLGPNQETQYF.

The CDR3 sequence is CAISMSGRTDTQYF. The CDR3 nucleotides read TGTGCCATCAGTATGAGCGGGAGGACAGATACGCAGTATTTT. The chain has TRBV10-3 and TRBJ2-3; TRBD2 matches 9 bases. Trimming at V came to 5 bases and at J to 3 bases, leaving 3 bases not matched to a gene. Per germline, CDR1 ENHRY and CDR2 SYGVKD. The CDR3 loop spans 14 amino acids.

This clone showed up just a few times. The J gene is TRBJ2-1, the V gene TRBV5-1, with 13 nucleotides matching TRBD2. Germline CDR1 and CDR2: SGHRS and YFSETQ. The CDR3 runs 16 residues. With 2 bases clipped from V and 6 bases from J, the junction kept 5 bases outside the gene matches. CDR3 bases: TGCGCCAGCAGCTTCGGACTAGCGGGAGCTGGCAATGAGCAGTTCTTC. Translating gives CASSFGLAGAGNEQFF.